This T cell receptor beta chain originates from a study of cytomegalovirus exposure and HLA in healthy donors. For the study at large: From 190 million or so T cells, an earlier analysis saw 110 million or so unique TCR beta sequences.

It was with 60 Vbeta and 13 Jbeta primers that the PCR ran. Produced via immunoSEQ multiplex PCR; TCRdb's table is partial and in-frame only. The table shows 150,000 or so clones, with 77% occurring only once. Material for sequencing was PBMCs. The clonotype originates from a woman between 25 and 40 years old in good health and CMV-seronegative.

CDR3 sequence reads: CASSYRRDSYEQYF. CDR3 DNA sequence: TGTGCCAGCAGTTACCGGAGGGACTCCTACGAGCAGTACTTC. This sequence joins TRBV6-5 and TRBJ2-7; D is perhaps TRBD2 (6 bases). CDR1 MNHEY and CDR2 SVGAGI come from the germline V gene. Trimming took off 2 bases at V and 0 bases at J, with 8 bases between the two ends. This CDR3 spans 14 amino acids.